At least ten counts were recorded for the clone carrying this T cell receptor beta chain. The data were obtained in a study of regulatory T cells in long-lasting Graves disease. Arm-PCR of CDR3 regions with iRepertoire HTBI primers generated TCR beta libraries. TCRdb independently ran MiXCR on the multiplex PCR reads; one entry per CDR3 protein. This table holds over 400,000 distinct CDR3 sequences, 12% to 15% found once. Regarding time point: newly diagnosed GD, antithyroid drugs for less than 3 months. PBMC-extracted RNA yielded the TCR library. CDR1 and CDR2 (germline): SGHTA, FQGNSA. The junction had 7 bases not matched to a gene; V was cut back by 5 bases and J by 0 bases. The CDR3 is 15 residues long. These data were also filed under a second study, of T cells in Graves' hyperthyroidism and ophthalmopathy.

The genes are TRBV7-2 and TRBJ2-7; 7 bases agree with TRBD1. The receptor was isolated from a woman between 45 and 60 years old with Graves disease. This specimen consisted of peripheral blood mononuclear cells (PBMCs), obtained at new diagnosis, from a patient treated with antithyroid drugs. CDR3: CASSRNRDSSYEQYF. The DNA for the CDR3 is TGTGCCAGCAGCCGAAATCGGGACAGCTCCTACGAGCAGTACTTC.